These 32 T cell receptor beta chains came from one sample sequenced in a study of blood T cell repertoires in COVID-19. Sequenced by immunoSEQ multiplex PCR; TCRdb stores in-frame clones only, minus some. The table records approximately 340,000 clones, around four fifths of them present only once. The source material was peripheral blood. The receptors originated from a man aged 25 to 40 with active or convalescent COVID-19.

The chain is built from TRBV28 and TRBJ1-5, with D possibly being TRBD1 (5 bases). Germline V gene lookup returns CDR1 MDHEN and CDR2 SYDVKM. The CDR3 is 11 amino acids. V lost 8 bases and J lost 8, with 10 bases in between. The DNA of the CDR3 is TGTGCCAGCTCTCAAGGGGAGCCCCAGCATTTT. Its protein product is CASSQGEPQHF. The complete variable domain, with remaining parts taken from reference TRBV28 and TRBJ1-5, reads DVKVTQSSRYLVKRTGEKVFLECVQDMDHENMFWYRQDPGLGLRLIYFSYDVKMKEKGDIPEGYSVSREKKERFSLILESASTNQTSMYLCASSQGEPQHFGDGTRLSIL.

The chain couples TRBV12-5 to TRBJ2-1, with D hard to call. The germline V and J ends were trimmed by 3 bases and 0 bases, with 9 bases remaining between them. Germline CDR1 is LGHNT and CDR2 is FRNRAP. The CDR3 has 15 amino acids. The chain's CDR3 is CASGLSQYSYNEQFF. The CDR3 DNA is TGTGCTAGTGGTTTAAGTCAGTACTCCTACAATGAGCAGTTCTTC.

The V gene is TRBV27, the J gene TRBJ1-5; a weak D match, TRBD1 (5 bases). CDR3 length equals 12 residues. Germline lookup yields CDR1 MNHEY and CDR2 SMNVEV (reference sequence). V was clipped by 5 bases and J by 6 bases, with 8 bases between them. The DNA of the CDR3 is TGTGCCAGCAGTCGGGGGGTTCAGCCCCAGCATTTT. This codes for CASSRGVQPQHF.

The chain has TRBV12-5 and TRBJ2-3, with TRBD2 matching 9 bases. Germline CDR1 is LGHNT and CDR2 is FRNRAP. The CDR3 consists of 17 residues. The V and J ends lost 0 bases and 6 bases, in that order; junction bases with no gene match: 10. The CDR3 bases are TGTGCTAGTGGTTTGGTACTTGGGGCGGGAGGGCTGGATACGCAGTATTTT. The encoded protein is CASGLVLGAGGLDTQYF.

This rearrangement joins TRBV4-1 to TRBJ1-2; D is undetermined. From germline, CDR1 is MGHRA and CDR2 YSYEKL. V was pared by 0 bases and J by 4 bases, with 12 bases between. The CDR3 runs 15 residues. In nucleotides, the CDR3 is TGCGCCAGCAGCCAAGATTCGGGAGAGGGCTATGGCTACACCTTC. It specifies CASSQDSGEGYGYTF.

The gene calls are TRBV6-2 or TRBV6-3 and TRBJ1-2, with 7 bases aligning to TRBD1. Germline CDR1 and CDR2: MNHEY and SVGEGT. V was pared by 5 bases and J by 5 bases, with 5 bases of the junction left unmatched. CDR3 length: 13 amino acids. The CDR3 DNA reads as TGTGCCAGCAGTAAGACAGGGAGTTATGGCTACACCTTC. This translates into CASSKTGSYGYTF.

The rearrangement joins TRBV27 to TRBJ2-1; 7 bases map to TRBD2. The length of the CDR3 is 13 residues. V gave up 6 bases and J gave up 3 bases; unmatched junction bases: 2. CDR1 is MNHEY, CDR2 SMNVEV, per germline (reference sequence). The CDR3 nucleotides read TGTGCCAGCAGGGCGGGAGACTACAATGAGCAGTTCTTC. It is translated as CASRAGDYNEQFF.

The V and J genes are TRBV9 and TRBJ1-5, with D hard to call. Trimming left V 1 base short and J 4 bases short, with 6 bases between. This CDR3 has 13 amino acids. Per the germline V gene, CDR1 is SGDLS and CDR2 is YYNGEE. The CDR3 loop is CASSVNSNQPQHF. The CDR3 bases are TGTGCCAGCAGCGTAAACAGTAATCAGCCCCAGCATTTT.

The chain carries TRBV6-5 and TRBJ2-7, with 8 bases aligning to TRBD2. The CDR3 contains 12 residues. The junction had 5 bases not matched to a gene; V was cut back by 8 bases and J by 5 bases. Germline loops: CDR1 MNHEY, CDR2 SVGAGI. CDR3 amino acids: CASSNGGDEQYF. The CDR3 DNA sequence: TGTGCCAGCTCCAACGGGGGGGACGAGCAGTACTTC.

The rearrangement joins TRBV30 to TRBJ2-1, with 14 bases lining up with TRBD2. J was trimmed by 8 bases and V by 3 bases; bases with no gene match: 3. Germline loops: CDR1 GTSNPN, CDR2 SVGIG (reference sequence). The CDR3 covers 14 residues. CDR3 residues: CAWRPGLAGDEQFF. The CDR3 DNA reads as TGTGCCTGGAGACCGGGACTAGCGGGAGATGAGCAGTTCTTC.

The chain uses TRBV20-1 and TRBJ1-1; TRBD1 agrees at 7 bases. The germline V gene encodes CDR1 DFQATT and CDR2 SNEGSKA (reference sequence). This CDR3 is built from 11 residues. The chain's CDR3 is CRPTGYTEAFF. In DNA, the CDR3 is TGCAGACCGACAGGGTACACTGAAGCTTTCTTT.

This clone was counted once. The chain uses TRBV5-1 and TRBJ1-6; no clear D gene. The germline gives CDR1 SGHRS, CDR2 YFSETQ. The V gene lost 4 bases and the J gene lost 0 bases, with 11 bases spanning the gap. This CDR3 comprises 16 residues. CDR3 in DNA: TGCGCCAGCAGCCATCGGAGGAGCTCCTATAATTCACCCCTCCACTTT. Protein sequence: CASSHRRSSYNSPLHF. Supplemented by reference TRBV5-1 and TRBJ1-6, the full variable domain reads KAGVTQTPRYLIKTRGQQVTLSCSPISGHRSVSWYQQTPGQGLQFLFEYFSETQRNKGNFPGRFSGRQFSNSRSEMNVSTLELGDSALYLCASSHRRSSYNSPLHFGNGTRLTVT.

The gene calls are TRBV19 and TRBJ1-5; D perhaps matches TRBD1 (6 bases). Germline V gene sequence: CDR1 LNHDA, CDR2 SQIVND (reference sequence). Between the trimmed V and J ends, which lost 6 bases and 4 bases, there was a span of 19 bases. The CDR3 contains 16 residues. Here the CDR3 DNA reads TGTGCCAGTAGCTCCGCGGACAGTATAGAGAATCAGCCCCAGCATTTT. Protein sequence: CASSSADSIENQPQHF.

This clone was seen just once. V usage is TRBV14 and J usage is TRBJ2-7; a possible D gene is TRBD1 (6 bases). The CDR3 is made up of 18 amino acids. Germline V lookup: CDR1 SGHDN, CDR2 FVKESK. Trimming removed 4 bases at V and 2 bases at J, with 24 bases between. The CDR3 loop is CASSRWGNSGQSPYEQYF. The CDR3 bases are TGTGCCAGCAGCCGGTGGGGGAACTCAGGACAGAGTCCCTACGAGCAGTACTTC.

The chain employs TRBV7-2 and TRBJ2-3; 9 nucleotides align to TRBD2. The CDR3 covers 16 residues. The germline V gene has CDR1 SGHTA and CDR2 FQGNSA. After removal of 0 bases from V and 4 bases from J, the junction contained 5 bases not matched to a gene. The CDR3 loop reads CASSLALGLASDTQYF. CDR3 nucleotide sequence: TGTGCCAGCAGCTTAGCGCTCGGACTAGCGTCAGATACGCAGTATTTT.

The V and J genes are TRBV7-9 and TRBJ1-3, with D perhaps TRBD1 (6 bases). V gave up 3 bases and J gave up 7 bases, with 10 bases separating them. Germline V lookup: CDR1 SEHNR, CDR2 FQNEAQ (reference sequence). The CDR3 runs 13 residues. The CDR3 DNA reads TGTGCCAGCAGCTTGGGGGCCGCGAACACCATATATTTT. Translated: CASSLGAANTIYF.

This clone was counted a single time. The rearrangement joins TRBV12-5 to TRBJ1-4; TRBD1 is a possible D gene (5 bases). From germline, CDR1 is LGHNT and CDR2 FRNRAP. The V and J ends lost 8 bases and 5 bases respectively, with 12 bases between them. There are 13 residues in the CDR3. The CDR3 bases are TGTGCTAGTTCGGGGGAAGTAAATGAAAAACTGTTTTTT. Translating gives CASSGEVNEKLFF. Filled out from reference TRBV12-5 and TRBJ1-4, the complete variable domain reads DARVTQTPRHKVTEMGQEVTMRCQPILGHNTVFWYRQTMMQGLELLAYFRNRAPLDDSGMPKDRFSAEMPDATLATLKIQPSEPRDSAVYFCASSGEVNEKLFFGSGTQLSVL.

The chain carries TRBV6-5 and TRBJ2-3, with D perhaps matching TRBD2 (5 bases). This CDR3 comprises 14 residues. Trimming pared 7 bases from V and 0 bases from J, leaving 11 bases between. Germline V CDR1 and CDR2: MNHEY, SVGAGI. The chain's CDR3 is CASMPGVSTDTQYF. CDR3 DNA: TGTGCCAGCATGCCCGGGGTTAGCACAGATACGCAGTATTTT.

The rearrangement joins TRBV5-1 to TRBJ2-7; maybe TRBD1 (5 bases). The ends were cut back, 0 bases at V and 2 bases at J, with 9 bases in the middle. This CDR3 spans 14 amino acids. Germline V gene sequence: CDR1 SGHRS, CDR2 YFSETQ. The CDR3 DNA is TGCGCCAGCAGCTTGGAAGGGGCCACCTACGAGCAGTACTTC. Encoded protein: CASSLEGATYEQYF.

V and J are TRBV3-1 (or the pseudogene TRBV3-2) and TRBJ1-5; D remains ambiguous. With 0 bases removed from V and 7 bases from J, the gap between germline ends came to 10 bases. Germline V gene sequence: CDR1 LGHDT, CDR2 YNNKEL (reference sequence). The length of the CDR3 is 14 residues. CDR3 DNA sequence: TGTGCCAGCAGCCAAGATATCAGGATCCAGCCCCAGCATTTT. Its translation is CASSQDIRIQPQHF.

The V and J genes are TRBV6-5 and TRBJ2-2; no definite D call. Germline V lookup: CDR1 MNHEY, CDR2 SVGAGI. The CDR3 sequence is 14 residues long. V was trimmed by 7 bases and J by 0 bases, leaving 9 bases between them. The chain's CDR3 is CASKVSANTGELFF. The CDR3 nucleotides are TGTGCCAGCAAAGTCAGCGCGAACACCGGGGAGCTGTTTTTT.

The rearrangement links TRBV25-1 to TRBJ2-5, with 11 bases identical to TRBD1. Germline CDR1 is MGHDK and CDR2 is SYGVNS. With 1 base clipped from V and 5 bases from J, the junction kept 6 bases outside the gene matches. CDR3 length: 16 amino acids. CDR3 amino acids: CASSEWDRGILETQYF. The CDR3, as DNA: TGTGCCAGCAGTGAATGGGACAGGGGGATCCTGGAGACCCAGTACTTC.

This clone was found a few times. Written as DNA, the CDR3 is TGCGCCAGCAGCCAAGATGGGAGGGGGTTTACCGGGGAGCTGTTTTTT. This codes for CASSQDGRGFTGELFF. The chain links TRBV4-1 to TRBJ2-2; TRBD2 is a possible D gene (7 bases). V was trimmed by 0 bases and J by 5 bases, leaving 13 bases between them. This CDR3 spans 16 amino acids. Germline values: CDR1 MGHRA, CDR2 YSYEKL.

This clone was seen once. CDR3 sequence: CAWMRSRKPYGYTF. CDR3 nucleotide sequence: TGTGCCTGGATGAGGTCTCGAAAACCCTATGGCTACACCTTC. The chain uses TRBV30 and TRBJ1-2; D is unresolved. Trimming pared 4 bases from V and 4 bases from J, leaving 16 bases between. Germline CDR1 and CDR2: GTSNPN and SVGIG (reference sequence). The length of the CDR3 is 14 residues.

The CDR3 protein is CASSPSGRLFNYNEQFF. CDR3 DNA sequence: TGTGCCAGCAGCCCTAGCGGCAGGCTCTTCAACTACAATGAGCAGTTCTTC. The chain links TRBV9 to TRBJ2-1; 7 positions match TRBD2. The CDR3 spans 17 residues. The germline gives CDR1 SGDLS, CDR2 YYNGEE. V shed 4 bases, J shed 3 bases, and the junction held 13 bases outside the gene matches. The complete variable domain, with remaining parts taken from reference TRBV9 and TRBJ2-1, reads DSGVTQTPKHLITATGQRVTLRCSPRSGDLSVYWYQQSLDQGLQFLIQYYNGEERAKGNILERFSAQQFPDLHSELNLSSLELGDSALYFCASSPSGRLFNYNEQFFGPGTRLTVL.

V gene TRBV3-1 (or the pseudogene TRBV3-2) combines with J gene TRBJ2-5; TRBD2 matches at 7 bases. The trim removed 0 bases at V and 5 bases at J, leaving 9 bases unmatched. This CDR3 is built from 16 residues. The V gene's germline CDR1 is LGHDT and CDR2 YNNKEL (reference sequence). CDR3 sequence: CASSQEGGRAFETQYF. As DNA, the CDR3 is TGTGCCAGCAGCCAAGAGGGAGGGAGGGCCTTCGAGACCCAGTACTTC.

V usage is TRBV6-5 and J usage is TRBJ1-1; 8 bases agree with TRBD1. The CDR3 has 12 amino acids. The V gene's germline CDR1 is MNHEY and CDR2 SVGAGI. Unmatched junction bases numbered 9, after V lost 6 bases and J lost 12 bases. Here the CDR3 DNA reads TGTGCCAGCAGCAAGGACAGGGAGCTATCTTTCTTT. This sequence encodes CASSKDRELSFF.

The genes are TRBV2 and TRBJ1-6; 9 bases agree with TRBD1. The CDR3 contains 15 residues. Germline-derived CDR1 and CDR2 are SNHLY and FYNNEI. The V segment lost 2 bases and the J segment 7 bases; nucleotides outside the gene matches: 3. CDR3 protein: CASSERGQGNSPLHF. In DNA, the CDR3 is TGTGCCAGCAGTGAAAGAGGACAGGGGAATTCACCCCTCCACTTT. The full variable domain, with the rest looked up from reference TRBV2 and TRBJ1-6, is EPEVTQTPSHQVTQMGQEVILRCVPISNHLYFYWYRQILGQKVEFLVSFYNNEISEKSEIFDDQFSVERPDGSNFTLKIRSTKLEDSAMYFCASSERGQGNSPLHFGNGTRLTVT.

This clone was counted once. The chain joins TRBV19 to TRBJ2-3; unclear D gene. Trimming stripped 3 bases from V and 0 bases from J, with 4 bases between. This CDR3 comprises 13 residues. From germline, CDR1 is LNHDA and CDR2 SQIVND (reference sequence). The CDR3 protein is CASSIPSTDTQYF. The CDR3 DNA is TGTGCCAGTAGTATCCCGAGCACAGATACGCAGTATTTT.

The chain uses TRBV5-1 and TRBJ2-5; perhaps TRBD2 as D (5 bases). Germline values: CDR1 SGHRS, CDR2 YFSETQ. The CDR3 sequence is 15 residues long. Trimming cost V 0 bases and J 1 base, with 10 bases left between them. This chain's CDR3 is CASSLGGGSQETQYF. The CDR3 nucleotides are TGCGCCAGCAGCTTGGGAGGCGGGTCCCAAGAGACCCAGTACTTC.

This rearrangement joins TRBV5-1 to TRBJ2-7, with a weak D call TRBD2 (6 bases). The CDR3 runs to 16 residues. V lost 1 base and J 0 bases, leaving 14 bases between the germline ends. Per the germline V gene, CDR1 is SGHRS and CDR2 is YFSETQ. The CDR3: CASSLSGGPHSYEQYF. Written as DNA, the CDR3 is TGCGCCAGCAGCTTGTCCGGGGGTCCCCACTCCTACGAGCAGTACTTC.

This sequence joins TRBV12-3 or TRBV12-4 and TRBJ2-1; D perhaps matches TRBD2 (5 bases). Between the trimmed V and J ends, which lost 7 bases and 10 bases, there was a span of 17 bases. The CDR3 spans 13 residues. The CDR3 sequence: CASTKAASQEQFF. The CDR3 DNA reads as TGTGCCAGCACTAAAGCGGCTTCTCAGGAGCAGTTCTTC.